The 25 T cell receptor beta chains reported below all come from one sample, sequenced in a study of PD-1 blockade in classical Hodgkin lymphoma. All trial patients relapsed after autologous stem cell transplantation. With magnetic negative selection, CD4+ T cells were purified from PBMCs that had been thawed. Measured with immunoSEQ multiplex PCR; TCRdb has only the in-frame clones, and not every one. The sample includes about 27,000 clones, 65% to 80% seen only once; the top ten take less than 2.5%. The input for sequencing was CD4+ T cells from blood, taken at baseline. Every receptor here comes from a human donor with classical Hodgkin lymphoma.

The chain combines TRBV7-2 with TRBJ2-1; D unresolved. The germline gives CDR1 SGHTA, CDR2 FQGNSA. The CDR3 extends over 15 amino acids. Trimming removed 1 base at V and 7 bases at J, with 14 bases between. The CDR3 region is CASSLEAGFGNEQFF. CDR3 bases: TGTGCCAGCAGCTTAGAAGCCGGGTTCGGGAATGAGCAGTTCTTC.

This clone was seen a few times. V and J are TRBV5-1 and TRBJ2-2, with no clear D. The germline gives CDR1 SGHRS, CDR2 YFSETQ. V lost 0 bases and J lost 0, with 6 bases in between. This CDR3 region has 15 residues. The CDR3 DNA reads TGCGCCAGCAGCTTGGAAGTCGCGAACACCGGGGAGCTGTTTTTT. Translating it yields CASSLEVANTGELFF. The full variable domain, with the rest looked up from reference TRBV5-1 and TRBJ2-2, is KAGVTQTPRYLIKTRGQQVTLSCSPISGHRSVSWYQQTPGQGLQFLFEYFSETQRNKGNFPGRFSGRQFSNSRSEMNVSTLELGDSALYLCASSLEVANTGELFFGEGSRLTVL.

The chain uses TRBV7-9 and TRBJ1-5; D is undetermined. V shed 1 base and J shed 2 bases, with 9 bases lying between them. The V gene's germline CDR1 is SEHNR and CDR2 FQNEAQ (reference sequence). The CDR3 is made up of 15 amino acids. The CDR3 DNA sequence: TGTGCCAGCAGCTTAGGGGGATCGGGCAATCAGCCCCAGCATTTT. It specifies CASSLGGSGNQPQHF.

The genes are TRBV7-2 and TRBJ1-2; D possibly corresponds to TRBD1 (5 bases). The germline CDR1 and CDR2 sequences are SGHTA and FQGNSA. Trimming pared 5 bases from V and 1 base from J, leaving 14 bases between. This CDR3 is built from 15 residues. The CDR3 loop is CASSPGRLLNYGYTF. The CDR3 bases are TGTGCCAGCAGCCCGGGACGGCTCCTTAACTATGGCTACACCTTC.

This clone was observed a single time. This chain connects TRBV5-1 to TRBJ2-7; 10 bases fit TRBD1. The germline gives CDR1 SGHRS, CDR2 YFSETQ. The CDR3 is 15 residues long. Losses at the gene ends were 1 base for V and 6 bases for J; bases not matched to a gene: 7. The CDR3: CASSLSGTGAREQYF. DNA for the CDR3: TGCGCCAGCAGCTTGTCCGGGACAGGGGCTCGCGAGCAGTACTTC. Together with reference TRBV5-1 and TRBJ2-7, the CDR3 gives the full variable domain: KAGVTQTPRYLIKTRGQQVTLSCSPISGHRSVSWYQQTPGQGLQFLFEYFSETQRNKGNFPGRFSGRQFSNSRSEMNVSTLELGDSALYLCASSLSGTGAREQYFGPGTRLTVT.

This clone was counted a single time. This sequence joins TRBV4-2 and TRBJ1-5; unclear D gene. The CDR3 is made up of 15 amino acids. V shed 0 bases and J shed 6 bases, with 12 bases lying between them. Germline V gene data show CDR1 as LGHNA and CDR2 as YNFKEQ. Written as DNA, the CDR3 is TGTGCCAGCAGCCAAGAGTTTCTCCCCCGTCAGCCCCAGCATTTT. Its protein is CASSQEFLPRQPQHF.

The chain employs TRBV11-2 and TRBJ1-1, with no clear D. CDR1 and CDR2 from the germline V gene are SGHAT and FQNNGV. Trimming removed 1 base at V and 10 bases at J, with 13 bases between. The length of the CDR3 is 13 residues. The chain's CDR3 is CASSLGSPRGAFF. Here the CDR3 DNA reads TGTGCCAGCAGCTTAGGCTCCCCGCGGGGAGCTTTCTTT.

The chain links TRBV2 to TRBJ2-3; no firm D call. The CDR3 sequence is 15 residues long. Germline CDR1 SNHLY, CDR2 FYNNEI. V dropped 7 bases and J dropped 1 base, with 15 bases sitting between them. The CDR3 sequence: CASNRLNPGTDTQYF. Here the CDR3 DNA reads TGTGCCAGCAACCGCCTGAACCCTGGCACAGATACGCAGTATTTT.

V and J are TRBV6-5 and TRBJ2-2, with D possibly called TRBD1 or TRBD2 (6 bases each). CDR3 size: 15 residues. Trimming stripped 8 bases from V and 4 bases from J, with 17 bases between. CDR1 is MNHEY and CDR2 is SVGAGI in the germline V gene. This CDR3 reads CASLPGGAGTGELFF. CDR3 bases: TGTGCCAGCCTACCCGGGGGCGCGGGCACCGGGGAGCTGTTTTTT.

This chain uses TRBV4-3 with TRBJ2-2; tentative D call: TRBD2 (6 bases). The CDR3 is 14 residues long. V dropped 3 bases and J dropped 6 bases, with 11 bases sitting between them. Germline V gene lookup returns CDR1 LGHNA and CDR2 YSLEER. CDR3 sequence reads: CASSQFGGAGELFF. The CDR3 region has the DNA TGCGCCAGCAGCCAGTTCGGGGGAGCCGGGGAGCTGTTTTTT.

The chain recombines TRBV30 with TRBJ1-5, with D possibly matching TRBD1 (5 bases). Germline CDR1 is GTSNPN and CDR2 is SVGIG (reference sequence). V was trimmed by 0 bases and J by 0 bases, leaving 18 bases between them. The CDR3 contains 18 residues. The chain's CDR3 is CAWSVRGWGLYSNQPQHF. CDR3 bases: TGTGCCTGGAGTGTTCGCGGTTGGGGGTTGTATAGCAATCAGCCCCAGCATTTT.

The genes are TRBV15 and TRBJ2-5; 9 bases line up with TRBD2. Trimming removed 3 bases from V and 4 bases from J; junction bases left unmatched: 9. The CDR3 sequence is 16 residues long. Per the germline V gene, CDR1 is LNHNV and CDR2 is YYDKDF (reference sequence). The CDR3 DNA is TGTGCCACCAGCAGGGCTAGCGGGGATGTAAGAGAGACCCAGTACTTC. Translation: CATSRASGDVRETQYF.

The CDR3: CASSPLDNYEQYF. The CDR3 coding sequence is TGTGCCAGCTCACCACTCGACAACTACGAGCAGTACTTC. V usage is TRBV18 and J usage is TRBJ2-7; D call uncertain. The CDR3 sequence is 13 residues long. Germline V lookup: CDR1 KGHSH, CDR2 LQKENI. Trimming shortened V by 1 base and J by 3 bases, and 7 bases separated the two germline ends.

The V and J genes are TRBV30 and TRBJ1-1; the D gene is possibly TRBD1 (5 bases). The germline V and J ends were trimmed by 4 bases and 0 bases, with 12 bases remaining between them. CDR1 and CDR2 from the germline V gene are GTSNPN and SVGIG (reference sequence). This CDR3 has 14 amino acids. The CDR3 spells CAWTTDFMNTEAFF. As DNA, the CDR3 is TGTGCCTGGACGACAGACTTCATGAACACTGAAGCTTTCTTT. The variable domain in full, with the rest retrieved from reference TRBV30 and TRBJ1-1, is SQTIHQWPATLVQPVGSPLSLECTVEGTSNPNLYWYRQAAGRGLQLLFYSVGIGQISSEVPQNLSASRPQDRQFILSSKKLLLSDSGFYLCAWTTDFMNTEAFFGQGTRLTVV.

The chain links TRBV14 to TRBJ1-1; D not certain. The germline gives CDR1 SGHDN, CDR2 FVKESK. The V gene lost 1 base and the J gene lost 2 bases, with 5 bases spanning the gap. The CDR3 runs 13 residues. CDR3 residues: CASSQVLNTEAFF. In DNA form, the CDR3 reads TGTGCCAGCAGCCAAGTTCTAAACACTGAAGCTTTCTTT.

The gene calls are TRBV30 and TRBJ1-1; 9 bases agree with TRBD1. The CDR3 extends over 17 amino acids. Germline-derived CDR1 and CDR2 are GTSNPN and SVGIG (reference sequence). The ends lost 8 bases at V and 0 bases at J; junction bases unmatched: 16. The CDR3 sequence is CAGRDRANLGMNTEAFF. As DNA, the CDR3 is TGTGCCGGCCGGGACAGGGCCAACCTTGGGATGAACACTGAAGCTTTCTTT.

This chain joins TRBV5-6 and TRBJ2-3; 8 bases line up with TRBD1. The CDR3 runs to 14 residues. V shed 0 bases and J 4 bases; nucleotides not matched to a gene: 1. Germline CDR1 and CDR2: SGHDT and YYEEEE. The CDR3 DNA sequence: TGTGCCAGCAGCTTGGGACAGGGGTCAGATACGCAGTATTTT. It specifies CASSLGQGSDTQYF.

The chain carries TRBV21-1 and TRBJ1-5. TRBV21-1 is a documented pseudogene. This CDR3 contains 11 residues. DNA of the CDR3: TGTGCCCCCGAAAAGGGCCAGCCCCAGCATTTT. Amino acid sequence: CAPEKGQPQHF.

This rearrangement joins TRBV6-5 to TRBJ1-1, with D hard to call. The CDR3 is made up of 15 amino acids. Trimming took 3 bases from V and 1 from J, leaving 12 bases between them. Germline CDR1 is MNHEY and CDR2 is SVGAGI. The CDR3, as DNA: TGTGCCAGCAGTTATACAAACAGAAAGAACACTGAAGCTTTCTTT. This codes for CASSYTNRKNTEAFF.

V and J are TRBV2 and TRBJ2-6; D is unresolved. Germline loops: CDR1 SNHLY, CDR2 FYNNEI. The CDR3 consists of 15 residues. With 6 bases removed from V and 0 bases from J, the gap between germline ends came to 9 bases. In DNA, the CDR3 is TGTGCCAGCAGGGCGCAAACCTCTGGGGCCAACGTCCTGACTTTC. Amino acid sequence: CASRAQTSGANVLTF.

V usage is TRBV7-2 and J usage is TRBJ1-2, with D possibly being TRBD1 (5 bases). V lost 1 base to trimming and J lost 6 bases, with 15 bases between them. This CDR3 spans 15 amino acids. Germline values: CDR1 SGHTA, CDR2 FQGNSA. CDR3 DNA: TGTGCCAGCAGCTTAGTCGTTGGGTGGGACCATGGCTACACCTTC. Translated, it gives CASSLVVGWDHGYTF. Complete variable domain (other parts from reference TRBV7-2 and TRBJ1-2): GAGVSQSPSNKVTEKGKDVELRCDPISGHTALYWYRQSLGQGLEFLIYFQGNSAPDKSGLPSDRFSAERTGGSVSTLTIQRTQQEDSAVYLCASSLVVGWDHGYTFGSGTRLTVV.

The V call is TRBV7-8, the J call TRBJ2-2, with 8 bases fitting TRBD1. V was clipped by 3 bases and J by 7 bases; unmatched bases: 10. This CDR3 spans 16 amino acids. The germline CDR1 and CDR2 sequences are SGHVS and FQNEAQ. The CDR3 sequence: CASSLGRGRSGGELFF. The CDR3 nucleotides are TGTGCCAGCAGCTTGGGCAGGGGGCGCTCGGGCGGGGAGCTGTTTTTT.

The rearrangement uses TRBV27 and TRBJ2-1; 9 nucleotides match TRBD1. CDR3 length equals 15 residues. V was pared by 5 bases and J by 7 bases, with 9 bases of the junction left unmatched. Germline lookup yields CDR1 MNHEY and CDR2 SMNVEV (reference sequence). The CDR3 protein is CASSPLGQGVNEQFF. CDR3 DNA: TGTGCCAGCAGTCCTCTGGGACAGGGAGTAAATGAGCAGTTCTTC.

The rearrangement uses TRBV23-1 and TRBJ1-4; 8 bases are shared with TRBD1. TRBV23-1 is classed as an ORF, of uncertain function. V trimming: 6 bases; J trimming: 7 bases; junction bases outside the gene matches: 19. The length of the CDR3 is 18 residues. This chain's CDR3 is CASRQTSGTGEVGEKLFF. CDR3 coding DNA: TGCGCCAGCAGGCAGACTTCCGGGACAGGCGAGGTAGGTGAAAAACTGTTTTTT.

CDR3 DNA sequence: TGTGCCAGCAGCCCCGGACTTCTGAACACTGAAGCTTTCTTT. It is translated as CASSPGLLNTEAFF. The gene calls are TRBV11-3 and TRBJ1-1; D gene uncertain. The V gene's germline CDR1 is SGHNT and CDR2 YENEEA. The V and J ends lost 5 bases and 0 bases respectively, with 10 bases between them. CDR3 length: 14 amino acids.